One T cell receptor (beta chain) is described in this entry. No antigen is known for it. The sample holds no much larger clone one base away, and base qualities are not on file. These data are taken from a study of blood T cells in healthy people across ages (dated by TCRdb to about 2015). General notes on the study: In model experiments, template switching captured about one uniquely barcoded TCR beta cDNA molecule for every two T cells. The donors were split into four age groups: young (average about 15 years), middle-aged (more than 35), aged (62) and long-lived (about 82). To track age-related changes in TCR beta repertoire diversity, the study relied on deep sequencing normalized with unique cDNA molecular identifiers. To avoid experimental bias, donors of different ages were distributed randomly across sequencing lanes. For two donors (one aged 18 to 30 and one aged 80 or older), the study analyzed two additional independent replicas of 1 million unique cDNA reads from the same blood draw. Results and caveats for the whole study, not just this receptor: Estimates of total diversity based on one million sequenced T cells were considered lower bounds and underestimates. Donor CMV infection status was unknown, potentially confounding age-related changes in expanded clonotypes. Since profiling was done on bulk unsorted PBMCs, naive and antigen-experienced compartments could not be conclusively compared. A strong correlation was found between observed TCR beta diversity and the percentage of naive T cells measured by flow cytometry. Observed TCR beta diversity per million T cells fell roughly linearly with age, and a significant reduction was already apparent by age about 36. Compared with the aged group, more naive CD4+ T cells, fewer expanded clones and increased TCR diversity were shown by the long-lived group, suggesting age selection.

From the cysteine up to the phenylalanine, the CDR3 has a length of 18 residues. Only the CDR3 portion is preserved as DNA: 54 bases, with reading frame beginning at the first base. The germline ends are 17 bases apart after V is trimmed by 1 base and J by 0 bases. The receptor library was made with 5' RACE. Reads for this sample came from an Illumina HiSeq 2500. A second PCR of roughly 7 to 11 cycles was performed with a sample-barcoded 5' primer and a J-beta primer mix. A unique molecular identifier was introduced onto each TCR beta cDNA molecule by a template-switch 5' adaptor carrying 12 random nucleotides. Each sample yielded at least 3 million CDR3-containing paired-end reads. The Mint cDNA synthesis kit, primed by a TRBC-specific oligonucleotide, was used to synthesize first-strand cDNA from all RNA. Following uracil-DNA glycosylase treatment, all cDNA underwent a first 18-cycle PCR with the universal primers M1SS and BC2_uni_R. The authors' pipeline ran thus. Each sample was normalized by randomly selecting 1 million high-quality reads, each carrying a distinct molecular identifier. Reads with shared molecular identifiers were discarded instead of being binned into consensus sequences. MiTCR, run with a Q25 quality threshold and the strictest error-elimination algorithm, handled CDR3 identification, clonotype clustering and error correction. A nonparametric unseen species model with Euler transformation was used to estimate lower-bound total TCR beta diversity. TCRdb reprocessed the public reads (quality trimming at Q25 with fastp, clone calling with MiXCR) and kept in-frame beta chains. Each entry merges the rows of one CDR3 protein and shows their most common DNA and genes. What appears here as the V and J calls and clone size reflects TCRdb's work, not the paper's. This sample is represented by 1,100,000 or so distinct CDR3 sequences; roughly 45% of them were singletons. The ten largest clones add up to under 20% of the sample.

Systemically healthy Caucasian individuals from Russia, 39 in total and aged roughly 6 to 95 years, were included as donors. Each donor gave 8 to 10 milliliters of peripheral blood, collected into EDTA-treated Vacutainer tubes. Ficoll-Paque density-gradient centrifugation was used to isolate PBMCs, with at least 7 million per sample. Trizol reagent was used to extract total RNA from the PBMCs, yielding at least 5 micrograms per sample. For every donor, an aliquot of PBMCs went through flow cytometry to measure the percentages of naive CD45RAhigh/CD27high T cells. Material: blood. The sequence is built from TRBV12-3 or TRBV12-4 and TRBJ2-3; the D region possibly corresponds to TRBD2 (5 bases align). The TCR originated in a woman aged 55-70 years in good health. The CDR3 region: CASSLEGGGRTSTDTQYF. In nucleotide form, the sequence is TGTGCCAGCAGTTTAGAAGGTGGAGGCAGAACTAGCACAGATACGCAGTATTTT.